The 12 T cell receptor beta chains given below trace back to one sample, sequenced in a study of T cells after yellow fever vaccination. TCRdb fed the 5' RACE reads into MiXCR, producing one record per CDR3 protein. The data hold 500,000 to 650,000 distinct CDR3 sequences, with roughly an eighth observed a single time. This specimen consisted of PBMCs, obtained on the day of the yellow fever booster vaccination. All receptors come from a man aged 25-45 years who received the YFV17D yellow fever vaccine.

J is TRBJ2-7 and V is TRBV4-3; 7 bases are a match to TRBD1. Germline V gene sequence: CDR1 LGHNA, CDR2 YSLEER. The length of the CDR3 is 14 residues. Germline trimming cut 0 bases from V and 4 bases from J; bases unmatched to any gene: 3. CDR3 coding DNA: TGCGCCAGCAGCCAAGAAAGGGGGCGGTACGAGCAGTACTTC. It encodes CASSQERGRYEQYF.

This clonotype was detected only a few times. This chain links TRBV5-5 with TRBJ1-1; TRBD1 might be the D (5 bases). V lost 1 base, J lost 4 bases, and 20 bases lay in between. The germline CDR1 and CDR2 sequences are SGHKS and YYEKEE (reference sequence). This CDR3 region has 17 residues. In DNA form, the CDR3 reads TGTGCCAGCAGCTTGACCCCTGGGGGGAAAGGGGTCACTGAAGCTTTCTTT. Protein sequence: CASSLTPGGKGVTEAFF. Combining the CDR3 with reference TRBV5-5 and TRBJ1-1 gives the whole variable domain DAGVTQSPTHLIKTRGQQVTLRCSPISGHKSVSWYQQVLGQGPQFIFQYYEKEERGRGNFPDRFSARQFPNYSSELNVNALLLGDSALYLCASSLTPGGKGVTEAFFGQGTRLTVV.

In its sample, this clonotype was seen a few times. This chain connects TRBV7-2 to TRBJ2-5, with D possibly being TRBD2 (6 bases). Germline V lookup: CDR1 SGHTA, CDR2 FQGNSA. Trimming left V 5 bases short and J 7 bases short, with 17 bases between. This CDR3 contains 14 residues. CDR3 amino acids: CASSERARFTTQYF. In nucleotides, the CDR3 is TGTGCCAGCAGCGAGCGGGCTAGGTTTACGACCCAGTACTTC.

This sequence joins TRBV6-2 or TRBV6-3 and TRBJ1-1; D unclear. Germline values: CDR1 MNHEY, CDR2 SVGEGT. The germline V and J ends were trimmed by 5 bases and 11 bases, with 21 bases remaining between them. CDR3 length equals 14 residues. CDR3 nucleotides: TGTGCCAGCAGTGCTCAAGACCCGCTGCCTCGCGCTTTCTTT. As protein: CASSAQDPLPRAFF.

The J gene is TRBJ1-1, the V gene TRBV5-1; D is perhaps TRBD1 (5 bases). CDR3 size: 17 residues. V was clipped by 4 bases and J by 0 bases, with 19 bases between them. The V gene's germline CDR1 is SGHRS and CDR2 YFSETQ. CDR3: CASSNTLTEDMNTEAFF. CDR3 sequence (DNA): TGCGCCAGCAGCAATACTTTGACAGAAGACATGAACACTGAAGCTTTCTTT.

At least ten counts were recorded for this clonotype. The chain uses TRBV24-1 and TRBJ2-2; D is unclear. V was clipped by 4 bases and J by 7 bases, with 9 bases between them. The CDR3 has 13 residues. Germline V lookup: CDR1 KGHDR, CDR2 SFDVKD. For the CDR3, the DNA is TGTGCCACCAGTGACTTTACCGTCGGGGAGCTGTTTTTT. Protein sequence: CATSDFTVGELFF.

The sample holds a few counts of this clonotype. This chain connects TRBV5-1 to TRBJ2-2, with unresolved D. Trimming removed 2 bases at V and 0 bases at J, with 5 bases between. The CDR3 contains 14 residues. Germline lookup yields CDR1 SGHRS and CDR2 YFSETQ. Here the CDR3 DNA reads TGCGCCAGCAGCTTTACAACGAACACCGGGGAGCTGTTTTTT. It encodes CASSFTTNTGELFF.

In regard to this clonotype: At one end the junction does not follow the germline gene, possibly because of a read error. The chain links TRBV7-2 to TRBJ2-7, with D perhaps matching TRBD1 (6 bases). Germline V gene sequence: CDR1 SGHTA, CDR2 FQGNSA. CDR3 length: 16 residues. The CDR3 protein is CASSLVAGASSHEQYF. As DNA, the CDR3 is TGTGCCAGCAGCTTAGTCGCAGGGGCGAGCTCCCACGAGCAGTACTTC.

The chain carries TRBV6-1 and TRBJ2-1; D is unclear. CDR1 is MNHNS, CDR2 SASEGT, per germline. The CDR3 is 15 residues long. The V and J ends lost 6 bases and 0 bases respectively, with 12 bases between them. Written as DNA, the CDR3 is TGTGCCAGCAGCCCAGTATTATACTCCTACAATGAGCAGTTCTTC. Its protein is CASSPVLYSYNEQFF.

Points on this clonotype: One junction end does not reproduce the germline sequence, and a read error may be involved. The CDR3, as DNA: TGCAGTACTAGCGGGGATAGATACGAGCAGTACTTC. Translation gives CSTSGDRYEQYF. This chain uses TRBV20-1 with TRBJ2-7, with TRBD2 identical over 10 bases. The CDR3 runs 12 residues. Germline CDR1 is DFQATT and CDR2 is SNEGSKA (reference sequence).

A few counts support this clonotype. CDR3 DNA sequence: TGCAGTGCCCGAAGGGTTTACGCGGGAGACCACGGGGAGCTGTTTTTT. The encoded protein is CSARRVYAGDHGELFF. The genes are TRBV20-1 and TRBJ2-2; 7 nucleotides agree with TRBD2. Germline-derived CDR1 and CDR2 are DFQATT and SNEGSKA (reference sequence). Trimming removed 6 bases from V and 7 bases from J; junction bases left unmatched: 17. CDR3 length: 16 amino acids.

The CDR3 nucleotides are TGTGCCAGCAGTTTCCTAGCGGGAGGGAGCTCCTACAATGAGCAGTTCTTC. It encodes CASSFLAGGSSYNEQFF. This rearrangement joins TRBV6-2 or TRBV6-3 to TRBJ2-1; 12 nucleotides line up with TRBD2. The CDR3 has 17 residues. Germline V CDR1 and CDR2: MNHEY, SVGEGT. With 4 bases clipped from V and 0 bases from J, the junction kept 4 bases outside the gene matches.